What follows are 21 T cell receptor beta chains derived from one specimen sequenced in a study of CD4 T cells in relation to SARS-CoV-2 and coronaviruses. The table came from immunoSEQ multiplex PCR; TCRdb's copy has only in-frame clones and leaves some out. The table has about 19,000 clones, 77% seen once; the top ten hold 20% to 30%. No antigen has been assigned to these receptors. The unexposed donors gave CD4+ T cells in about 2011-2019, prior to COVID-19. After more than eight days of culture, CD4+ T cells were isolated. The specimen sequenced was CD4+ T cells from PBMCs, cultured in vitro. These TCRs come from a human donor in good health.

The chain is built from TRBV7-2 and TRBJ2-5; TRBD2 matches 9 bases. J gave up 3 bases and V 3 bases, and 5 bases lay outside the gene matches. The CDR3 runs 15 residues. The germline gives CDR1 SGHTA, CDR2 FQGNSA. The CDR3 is CASSFLAGLKETQYF. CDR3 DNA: TGTGCCAGCAGCTTCCTAGCGGGGTTAAAAGAGACCCAGTACTTC.

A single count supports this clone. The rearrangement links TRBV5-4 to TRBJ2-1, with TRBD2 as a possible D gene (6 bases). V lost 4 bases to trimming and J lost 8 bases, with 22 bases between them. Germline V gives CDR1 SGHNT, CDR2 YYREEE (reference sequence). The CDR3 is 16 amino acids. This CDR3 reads CASSPRPGTWGDEQFF. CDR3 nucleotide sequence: TGTGCCAGCAGCCCCCGACCCGGGACCTGGGGGGATGAGCAGTTCTTC.

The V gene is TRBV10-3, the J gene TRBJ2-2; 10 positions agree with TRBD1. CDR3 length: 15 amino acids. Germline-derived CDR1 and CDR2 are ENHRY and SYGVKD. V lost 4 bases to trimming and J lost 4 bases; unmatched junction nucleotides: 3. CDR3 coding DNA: TGTGCCATCAGTGGACAGGGGGCCGCCACCGGGGAGCTGTTTTTT. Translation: CAISGQGAATGELFF.

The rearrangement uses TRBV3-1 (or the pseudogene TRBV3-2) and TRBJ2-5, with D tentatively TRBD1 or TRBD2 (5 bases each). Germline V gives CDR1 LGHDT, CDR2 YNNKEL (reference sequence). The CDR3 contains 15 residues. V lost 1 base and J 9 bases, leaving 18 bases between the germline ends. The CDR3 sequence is CASSQGTGGQGAQYF. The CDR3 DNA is TGTGCCAGCAGCCAAGGTACAGGCGGGCAAGGGGCCCAGTACTTC.

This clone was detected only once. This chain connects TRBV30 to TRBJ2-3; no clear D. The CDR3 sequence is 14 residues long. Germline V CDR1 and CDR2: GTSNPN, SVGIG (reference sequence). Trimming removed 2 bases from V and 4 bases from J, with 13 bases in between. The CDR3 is CAWSNGLESDTQYF. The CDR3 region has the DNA TGTGCCTGGAGTAACGGGCTAGAATCAGATACGCAGTATTTT.

The CDR3 DNA reads as TGCAGCGTTGAAGATACTAGATCGGGTGAGCAGTTCTTC. Its protein product is CSVEDTRSGEQFF. The chain is built from TRBV29-1 and TRBJ2-1; a weak D match, TRBD2 (5 bases). The ends were cut back, 0 bases at V and 9 bases at J, with 12 bases in the middle. Germline CDR1 and CDR2: SQVTM and ANQGSEA. The CDR3 sequence is 13 residues long.

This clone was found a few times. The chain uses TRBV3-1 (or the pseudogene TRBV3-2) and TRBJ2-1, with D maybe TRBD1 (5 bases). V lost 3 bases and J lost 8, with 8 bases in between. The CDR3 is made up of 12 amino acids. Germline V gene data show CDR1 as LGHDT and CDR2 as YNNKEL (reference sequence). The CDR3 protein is CASSQTRDEQFF. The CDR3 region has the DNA TGTGCCAGCAGCCAGACCAGGGATGAGCAGTTCTTC.

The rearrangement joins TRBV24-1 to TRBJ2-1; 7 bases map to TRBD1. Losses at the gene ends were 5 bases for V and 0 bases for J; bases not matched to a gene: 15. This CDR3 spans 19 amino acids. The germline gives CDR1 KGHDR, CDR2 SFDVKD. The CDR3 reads CATSAQPGQSDSSYNEQFF. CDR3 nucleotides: TGTGCCACCAGTGCCCAACCGGGACAGAGTGACAGCTCCTACAATGAGCAGTTCTTC.

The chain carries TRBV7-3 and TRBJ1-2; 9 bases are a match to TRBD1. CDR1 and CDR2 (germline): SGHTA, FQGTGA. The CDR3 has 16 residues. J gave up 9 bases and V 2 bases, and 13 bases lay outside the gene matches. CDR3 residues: CASSLYEQGAGGSYTF. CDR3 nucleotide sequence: TGTGCCAGCAGCTTATACGAACAGGGGGCCGGTGGAAGCTACACCTTC.

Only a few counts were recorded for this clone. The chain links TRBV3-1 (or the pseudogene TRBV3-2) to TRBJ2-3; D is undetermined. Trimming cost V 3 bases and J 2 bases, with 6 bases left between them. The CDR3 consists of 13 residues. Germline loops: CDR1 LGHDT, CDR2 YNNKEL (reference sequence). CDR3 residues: CASSQPPTDTQYF. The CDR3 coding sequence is TGTGCCAGCAGCCAGCCCCCCACAGATACGCAGTATTTT.

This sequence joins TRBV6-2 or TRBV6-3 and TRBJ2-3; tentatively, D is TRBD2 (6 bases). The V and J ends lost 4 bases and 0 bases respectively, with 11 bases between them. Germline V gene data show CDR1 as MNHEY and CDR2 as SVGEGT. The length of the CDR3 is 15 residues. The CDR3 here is CASSWTTLSTDTQYF. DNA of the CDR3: TGTGCCAGCAGTTGGACTACCCTTAGCACAGATACGCAGTATTTT.

CDR3 coding DNA: TGTGCCAGCAGCCTGGCCGGGGGGAGGCGGCCCCCACGGGAGACCTACGAGCAGTACTTC. Protein: CASSLAGGRRPPRETYEQYF. V usage is TRBV4-2 and J usage is TRBJ2-7; 7 nucleotides line up with TRBD2. Germline CDR1 reads LGHNA; CDR2 reads YNFKEQ. CDR3 length: 20 residues. V gave up 4 bases and J gave up 2 bases; unmatched junction bases: 23.

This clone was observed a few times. The CDR3, as DNA: TGTGCCAGCAGACCCCTCAGCACAGATACGCAGTATTTT. It specifies CASRPLSTDTQYF. This chain joins TRBV7-2 and TRBJ2-3; D remains unclear. The germline V and J ends were trimmed by 6 bases and 0 bases, with 7 bases remaining between them. The CDR3 covers 13 residues. CDR1 SGHTA and CDR2 FQGNSA come from the germline V gene.

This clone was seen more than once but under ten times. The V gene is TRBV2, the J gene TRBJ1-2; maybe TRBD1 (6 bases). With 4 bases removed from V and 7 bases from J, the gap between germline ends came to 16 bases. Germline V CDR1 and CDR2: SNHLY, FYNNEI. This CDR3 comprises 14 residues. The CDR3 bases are TGTGCCAGCAGTGGGACAAACCCCAGGGGTGGCTACACCTTC. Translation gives CASSGTNPRGGYTF.

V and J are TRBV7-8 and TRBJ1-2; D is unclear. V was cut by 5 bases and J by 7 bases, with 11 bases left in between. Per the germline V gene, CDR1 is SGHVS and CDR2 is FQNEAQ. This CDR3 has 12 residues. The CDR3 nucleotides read TGTGCCAGCAGCCCCCTCGGAGTTGGCTACACCTTC. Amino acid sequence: CASSPLGVGYTF. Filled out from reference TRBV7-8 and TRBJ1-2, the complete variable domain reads GAGVSQSPRYKVAKRGQDVALRCDPISGHVSLFWYQQALGQGPEFLTYFQNEAQLDKSGLPSDRFFAERPEGSVSTLKIQRTQQEDSAVYLCASSPLGVGYTFGSGTRLTVV.

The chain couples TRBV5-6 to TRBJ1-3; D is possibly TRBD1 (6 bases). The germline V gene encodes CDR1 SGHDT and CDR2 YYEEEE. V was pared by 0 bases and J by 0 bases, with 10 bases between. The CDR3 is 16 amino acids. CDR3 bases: TGTGCCAGCAGCTTGGAGGGGGACCCCTCTGGAAACACCATATATTTT. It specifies CASSLEGDPSGNTIYF.

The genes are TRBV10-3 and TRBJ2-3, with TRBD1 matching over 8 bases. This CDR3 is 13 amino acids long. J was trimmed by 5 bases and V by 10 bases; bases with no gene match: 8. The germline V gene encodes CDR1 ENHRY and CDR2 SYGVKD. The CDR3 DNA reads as TGTGCCAGCACAGGGGGTGCCCAAGATACGCAGTATTTT. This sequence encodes CASTGGAQDTQYF.

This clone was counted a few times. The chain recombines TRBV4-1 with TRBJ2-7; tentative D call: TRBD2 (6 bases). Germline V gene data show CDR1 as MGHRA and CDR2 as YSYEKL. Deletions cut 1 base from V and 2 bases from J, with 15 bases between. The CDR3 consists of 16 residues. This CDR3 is CASSQAFLAATYEQYF. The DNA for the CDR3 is TGCGCCAGCAGCCAAGCTTTCTTAGCGGCAACCTACGAGCAGTACTTC.

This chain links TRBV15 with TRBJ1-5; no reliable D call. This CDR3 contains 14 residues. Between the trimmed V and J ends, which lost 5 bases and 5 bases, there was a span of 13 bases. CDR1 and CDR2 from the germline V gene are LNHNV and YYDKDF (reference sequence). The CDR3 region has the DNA TGTGCCACCAGCGCCGTTCGGCTCGATCAGCCCCAGCATTTT. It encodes CATSAVRLDQPQHF. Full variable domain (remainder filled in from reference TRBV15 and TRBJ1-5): DAMVIQNPRYQVTQFGKPVTLSCSQTLNHNVMYWYQQKSSQAPKLLFHYYDKDFNNEADTPDNFQSRRPNTSFCFLDIRSPGLGDTAMYLCATSAVRLDQPQHFGDGTRLSIL.

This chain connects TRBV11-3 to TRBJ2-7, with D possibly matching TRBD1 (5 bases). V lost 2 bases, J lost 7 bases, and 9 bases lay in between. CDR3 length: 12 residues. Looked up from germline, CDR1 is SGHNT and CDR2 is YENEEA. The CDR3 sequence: CASSLRGREQYF. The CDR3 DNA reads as TGTGCCAGCAGCTTAAGGGGTAGGGAGCAGTACTTC.

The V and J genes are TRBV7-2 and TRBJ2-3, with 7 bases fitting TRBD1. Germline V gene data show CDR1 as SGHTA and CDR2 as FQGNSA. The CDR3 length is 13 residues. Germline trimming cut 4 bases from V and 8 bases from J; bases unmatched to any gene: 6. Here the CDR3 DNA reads TGTGCCAGCAGCTACGAGGGGGCTCGTACGCAGTATTTT. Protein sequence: CASSYEGARTQYF.